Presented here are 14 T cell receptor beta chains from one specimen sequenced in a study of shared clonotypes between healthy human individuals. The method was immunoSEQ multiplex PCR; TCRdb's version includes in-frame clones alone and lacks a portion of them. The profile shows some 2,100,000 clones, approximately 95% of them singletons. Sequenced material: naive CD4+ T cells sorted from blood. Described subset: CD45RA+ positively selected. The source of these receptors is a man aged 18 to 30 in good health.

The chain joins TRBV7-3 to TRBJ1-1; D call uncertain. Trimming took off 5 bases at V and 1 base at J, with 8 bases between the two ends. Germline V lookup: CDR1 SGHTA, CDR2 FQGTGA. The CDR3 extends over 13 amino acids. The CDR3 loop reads CASSAETNTEAFF. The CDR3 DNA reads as TGTGCCAGCAGCGCGGAAACGAACACTGAAGCTTTCTTT.

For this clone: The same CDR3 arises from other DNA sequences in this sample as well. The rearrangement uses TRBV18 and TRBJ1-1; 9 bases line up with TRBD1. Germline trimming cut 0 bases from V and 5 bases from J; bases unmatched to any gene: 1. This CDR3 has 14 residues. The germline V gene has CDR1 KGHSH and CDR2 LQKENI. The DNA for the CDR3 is TGTGCCAGCTCACCACCTGGGACAGGGACTGAAGCTTTCTTT. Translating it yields CASSPPGTGTEAFF.

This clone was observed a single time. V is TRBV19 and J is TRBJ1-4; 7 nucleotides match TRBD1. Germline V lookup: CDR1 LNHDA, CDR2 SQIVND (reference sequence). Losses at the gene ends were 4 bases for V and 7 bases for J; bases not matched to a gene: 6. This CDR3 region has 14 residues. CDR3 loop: CASSTTRGPEKLFF. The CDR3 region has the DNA TGTGCCAGTAGTACAACGAGGGGGCCTGAAAAACTGTTTTTT.

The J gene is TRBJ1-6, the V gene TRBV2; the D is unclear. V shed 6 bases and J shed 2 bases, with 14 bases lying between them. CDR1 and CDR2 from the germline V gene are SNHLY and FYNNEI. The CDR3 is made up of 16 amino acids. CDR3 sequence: CASRGGGSTYNSPLHF. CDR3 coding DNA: TGTGCCAGCAGGGGCGGAGGGAGCACCTATAATTCACCCCTCCACTTT.

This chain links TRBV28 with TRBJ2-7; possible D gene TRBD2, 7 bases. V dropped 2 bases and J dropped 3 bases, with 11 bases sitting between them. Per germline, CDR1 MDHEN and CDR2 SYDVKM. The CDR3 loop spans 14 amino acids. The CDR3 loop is CASSLNGGLYEQYF. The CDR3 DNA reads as TGTGCCAGCAGTTTAAACGGGGGGCTCTACGAGCAGTACTTC.

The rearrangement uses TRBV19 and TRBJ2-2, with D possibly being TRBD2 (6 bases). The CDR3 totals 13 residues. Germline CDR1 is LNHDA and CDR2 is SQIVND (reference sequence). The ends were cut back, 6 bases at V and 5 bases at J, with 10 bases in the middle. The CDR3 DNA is TGTGCCAGTAGACAGGAGGGGACCGGGGAGCTGTTTTTT. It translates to CASRQEGTGELFF.

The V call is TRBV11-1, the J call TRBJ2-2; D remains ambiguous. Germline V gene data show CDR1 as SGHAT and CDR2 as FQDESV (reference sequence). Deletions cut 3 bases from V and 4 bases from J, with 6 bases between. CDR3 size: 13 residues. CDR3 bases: TGTGCCAGCAGCTTTAAAATCACCGGGGAGCTGTTTTTT. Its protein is CASSFKITGELFF.

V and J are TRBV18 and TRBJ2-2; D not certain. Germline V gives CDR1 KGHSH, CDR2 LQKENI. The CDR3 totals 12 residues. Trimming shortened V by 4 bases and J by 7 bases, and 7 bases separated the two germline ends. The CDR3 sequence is CASSRSGGELFF. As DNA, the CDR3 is TGTGCCAGCTCACGGTCGGGCGGGGAGCTGTTTTTT.

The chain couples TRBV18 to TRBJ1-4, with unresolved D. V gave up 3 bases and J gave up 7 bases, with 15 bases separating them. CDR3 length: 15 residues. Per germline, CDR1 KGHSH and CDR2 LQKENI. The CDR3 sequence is CASSPGLSGGEKLFF. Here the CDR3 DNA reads TGTGCCAGCTCACCTGGCCTCTCGGGCGGTGAAAAACTGTTTTTT. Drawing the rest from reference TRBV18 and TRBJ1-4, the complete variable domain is NAGVMQNPRHLVRRRGQEARLRCSPMKGHSHVYWYRQLPEEGLKFMVYLQKENIIDESGMPKERFSAEFPKEGPSILRIQQVVRGDSAAYFCASSPGLSGGEKLFFGSGTQLSVL.

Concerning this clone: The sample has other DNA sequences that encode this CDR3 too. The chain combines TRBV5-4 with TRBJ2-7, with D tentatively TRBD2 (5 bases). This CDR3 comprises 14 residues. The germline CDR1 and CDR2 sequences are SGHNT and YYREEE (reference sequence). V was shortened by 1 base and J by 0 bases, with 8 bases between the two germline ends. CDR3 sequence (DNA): TGTGCCAGCAGCTTGACGGGGAACTCCTACGAGCAGTACTTC. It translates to CASSLTGNSYEQYF.

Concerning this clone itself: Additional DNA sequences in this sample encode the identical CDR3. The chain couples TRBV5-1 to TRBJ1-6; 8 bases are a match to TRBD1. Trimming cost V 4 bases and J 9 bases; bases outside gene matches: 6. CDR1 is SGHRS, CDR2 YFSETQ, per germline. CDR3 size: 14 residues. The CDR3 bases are TGCGCCAGCAGCCAGGACAGGGTTGGTTCACCCCTCCACTTT. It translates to CASSQDRVGSPLHF.

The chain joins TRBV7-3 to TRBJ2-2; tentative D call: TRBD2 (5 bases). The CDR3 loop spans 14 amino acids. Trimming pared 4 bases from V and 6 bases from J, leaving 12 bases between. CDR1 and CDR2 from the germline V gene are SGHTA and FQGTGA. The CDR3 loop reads CASSSAGVPGELFF. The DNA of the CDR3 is TGTGCCAGCAGCTCTGCCGGGGTCCCCGGGGAGCTGTTTTTT.

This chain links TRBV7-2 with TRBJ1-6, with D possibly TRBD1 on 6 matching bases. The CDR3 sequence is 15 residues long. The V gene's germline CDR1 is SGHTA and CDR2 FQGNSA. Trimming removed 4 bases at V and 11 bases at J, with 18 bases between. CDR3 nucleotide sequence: TGTGCCAGCAGCTCAATGGGGGCAGGGAGTCCACCCCTCCACTTT. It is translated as CASSSMGAGSPPLHF.

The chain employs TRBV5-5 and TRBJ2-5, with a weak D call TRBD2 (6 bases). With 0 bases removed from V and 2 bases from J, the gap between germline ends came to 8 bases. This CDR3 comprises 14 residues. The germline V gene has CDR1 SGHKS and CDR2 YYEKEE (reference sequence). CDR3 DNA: TGTGCCAGCAGCTTGGAGGCGGGACAAGAGACCCAGTACTTC. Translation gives CASSLEAGQETQYF. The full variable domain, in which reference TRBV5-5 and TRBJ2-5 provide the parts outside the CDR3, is DAGVTQSPTHLIKTRGQQVTLRCSPISGHKSVSWYQQVLGQGPQFIFQYYEKEERGRGNFPDRFSARQFPNYSSELNVNALLLGDSALYLCASSLEAGQETQYFGPGTRLLVL.